A selection of T cell receptor beta chains follows, all from one sample in a study of control samples from healthy donors and cancer patients. Some clones are missing from TCRdb's copy, which holds only in-frame ones; the method was immunoSEQ multiplex PCR. The sample lists approximately 84,000 clones; almost 85% were seen once. Sequenced input: blood. The source is a woman in her sixties or seventies in good health. The CDR3 runs from the conserved cysteine through the conserved F or W. D genes are given only for firm matches. Not all rows give a size; the values are once, few, many and, for expanded clones, a class.

D	size	V	J	DNA	CDR3
.	once	TRBV4-1	TRBJ1-2	TGCGCCAGCAGCCAGGCACTCGCTAACTATGGCTACACCTTC	CASSQALANYGYTF
.	.	TRBV11-2	TRBJ2-6	TGTGCCAGCAGCGCCCTCTCTGGGGCCAACGTCCTGACTTTC	CASSALSGANVLTF
TRBD1	few	TRBV5-5	TRBJ1-3	TGTGCCAGCAGCTTGGCCGGGGGACAGGGATTAAGTGGAAACACCATATATTTT	CASSLAGGQGLSGNTIYF
.	.	TRBV6-1	TRBJ2-7	TGTGCCAGCAGTGATGTTAGAGGGGACGAGCAGTACTTC	CASSDVRGDEQYF
TRBD2	.	TRBV4-2	TRBJ2-7	TGTGCCAGCAGCCAACAAGGACTAGCGTCAACCTACGAGCAGTACTTC	CASSQQGLASTYEQYF
.	.	TRBV18	TRBJ2-5	TGTGCCAGCTCACCGGGCAGAGGGGACCAAGAGACCCAGTACTTC	CASSPGRGDQETQYF
.	.	TRBV6-5	TRBJ1-1	TGTGCCAGCAGTACCCGGGGCACTGAAGCTTTCTTT	CASSTRGTEAFF
.	few	TRBV6-2/TRBV6-3	TRBJ1-5	TGTGCCAGCAGTTGGACAGATTATAGCAATCAGCCCCAGCATTTT	CASSWTDYSNQPQHF
.	many	TRBV27	TRBJ1-2	TGTGCCAGCAGTTTAGGAGGGGCGATTGACTATGGCTACACCTTC	CASSLGGAIDYGYTF
TRBD1	.	TRBV18	TRBJ1-5	TGTGCCAGCTCACCATACTATAAGGACAGGGCGACTCAGCCCCAGCATTTT	CASSPYYKDRATQPQHF
TRBD2	.	TRBV19	TRBJ2-1	TGTGCCAGTAGTGCCGGGACTAGCGGTTTGAATGAGCAGTTCTTC	CASSAGTSGLNEQFF
.	.	TRBV19	TRBJ1-6	TGTGCCAGTAGGACAGCGAAAGAGGGATATAATTCACCCCTCCACTTT	CASRTAKEGYNSPLHF
.	.	TRBV28	TRBJ1-1	TGTGCCAGCAGTTCCGCGCCCACGTATGAAGCTTTCTTT	CASSSAPTYEAFF
TRBD1	.	TRBV18	TRBJ2-5	TGTGCCAGCTCCCCCGGACAGGGAGAGACCCAGTACTTC	CASSPGQGETQYF
.	.	TRBV10-3	TRBJ1-3	TGTGCCATCAGTGCCACAGGACCTCAACAAAGCACCATATATTTT	CAISATGPQQSTIYF
TRBD1	.	TRBV5-1	TRBJ1-2	TGCGCCAGCAGCTTGGGGGACAGACGGGATGGCTACACCTTC	CASSLGDRRDGYTF
TRBD1	.	TRBV27	TRBJ1-6	TGTGCCAGCTCGGGACAGGCTAACTTGGATAATTCACCCCTCCACTTT	CASSGQANLDNSPLHF
.	.	TRBV7-2	TRBJ2-7	TGTGCCAGCAGCTCCAGCAGAGACGAGCAGTACTTC	CASSSSRDEQYF
.	few	TRBV18	TRBJ2-3	TGTGCCAGCTCACCCACTTTACGGAGCACAGATACGCAGTATTTT	CASSPTLRSTDTQYF
TRBD1	.	TRBV19	TRBJ1-5	TGTGCCAGTAGGGAGACAGGGGATCAGCCCCAGCATTTT	CASRETGDQPQHF
.	.	TRBV18	TRBJ2-7	TGTGCCAGCTCACCCCGCGAGGCGACTAAACCGTGGCAGTACTTC	CASSPREATKPWQYF
.	.	TRBV5-1	TRBJ1-4	TGCGCCAGCAGCGATCAGGGTATGGCTAATGAAAAACTGTTTTTT	CASSDQGMANEKLFF